Here is one T cell receptor beta chain with its context. This sample was included in a study of blood T cell repertoires in COVID-19. About the study: Acute and convalescent COVID-19 samples came from the United States, Italy and Spain. Nucleic acid was either cDNA or gDNA, and it came from T cells, B-cell-depleted T cells, or PBMCs.

Methods used by the authors: Amplification with reference gene primers provided the estimates of nucleated cell counts. Assay used: immunoSEQ multiplex PCR; TCRdb lists only in-frame clones, some missing. V, J and clone size derive from that table, while D and trimming were established from the DNA sequence. The profile shows a few hundred thousand clones, about 85% of them singletons. Looked up from germline, CDR1 is MNHEY and CDR2 is SVGAGI. The CDR3 is made up of 14 amino acids. V was trimmed by 5 bases and J by 5 bases, leaving 16 bases between them. Sequenced sample: peripheral blood. V and J are TRBV6-5 and TRBJ2-7; TRBD1 is a possible D gene (5 bases). This clonotype was sampled from a young woman with acute or convalescent COVID-19. CDR3 residues: CASSNPGLGHEQYF. CDR3 coding DNA: TGTGCCAGCAGTAACCCAGGGTTGGGCCACGAGCAGTACTTC.